This paragraph covers one T cell receptor beta chain sequence. Method: immunoSEQ multiplex PCR; TCRdb's copy keeps in-frame clones and lacks some. The sample has around 59,000 clones, 93% seen once; the top ten hold 3% to 4%. The V gene's germline CDR1 is SQVTM and CDR2 ANQGSEA. Trimming left V 6 bases short and J 6 bases short, with 11 bases between. This CDR3 has 12 amino acids. The data are from a study of T cell changes during pregnancy in multiple sclerosis. The chain uses TRBV29-1 and TRBJ2-2; no definite D call. This TCR was sampled from a female donor with multiple sclerosis, enrolled in a pregnancy study. The sample consisted of CD8+ T cells from peripheral blood mononuclear cells, taken in the second trimester of pregnancy. This chain's CDR3 is CSVSTLAGELFF. CDR3 DNA sequence: TGCAGCGTCTCGACACTGGCCGGGGAGCTGTTTTTT.